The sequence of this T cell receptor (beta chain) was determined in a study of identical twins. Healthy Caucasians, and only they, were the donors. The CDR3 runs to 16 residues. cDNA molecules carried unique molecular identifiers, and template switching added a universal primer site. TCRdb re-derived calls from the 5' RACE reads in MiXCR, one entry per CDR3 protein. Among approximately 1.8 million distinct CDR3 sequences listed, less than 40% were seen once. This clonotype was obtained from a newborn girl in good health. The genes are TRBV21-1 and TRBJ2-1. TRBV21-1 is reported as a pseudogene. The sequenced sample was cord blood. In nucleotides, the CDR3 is TGTGCCAGCAGCAAAAGTACAGCGAGCTCCTACAATGAGCAGTTCTTC. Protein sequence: CASSKSTASSYNEQFF.